Presented here are 23 T cell receptor beta chains from one specimen sequenced in a study of regulatory T cells in long-lasting Graves disease (dated by TCRdb to the early 2020s). Library preparation used multiplex PCR. Sequencing was performed on an Illumina HiSeq 4000. CDR3 regions were amplified by Arm-PCR with iRepertoire HTBI primers to construct TCR beta libraries. TCRdb handled the public reads itself, with Q25 trimming in fastp and clone calling in MiXCR, and kept productive beta chains. Rows with a matching CDR3 protein are joined into one entry that keeps the most common DNA and genes. This sample comprises approximately 250,000 distinct CDR3 sequences, roughly 18% of them detected only once. The ten largest clones add up to around 21% of the sample. According to the study, the label for this sample's time point signals: newly diagnosed GD, antithyroid drugs for less than 3 months. RNA was extracted from PBMCs in TRIzol for both TCR sequencing and RNA sequencing.

Specimen: peripheral blood mononuclear cells (PBMCs), collected at new diagnosis, from a patient treated with antithyroid drugs. Receptors originate from a female donor with Graves disease.

The V call is TRBV7-3, the J call TRBJ2-3, with TRBD2 matching 8 bases. Germline V gene sequence: CDR1 SGHTA, CDR2 FQGTGA. V lost 2 bases, J lost 3 bases, and 4 bases stayed unmatched. This CDR3 has 15 amino acids. CDR3: CASSLWAGGTDTQYF. The CDR3 nucleotides read TGTGCCAGCAGCTTATGGGCGGGAGGAACAGATACGCAGTATTTT.

This clonotype was observed many times. The chain recombines TRBV9 with TRBJ1-2; D remains unclear. The V end lost 4 bases, the J end lost 5 bases, and 12 bases lay between the germline ends. Germline V gives CDR1 SGDLS, CDR2 YYNGEE. The length of the CDR3 is 13 residues. The chain's CDR3 is CASSTPGRYGYTF. The CDR3 coding sequence is TGTGCCAGCAGCACCCCGGGGAGGTATGGCTACACCTTC. The entire variable domain, with the rest obtained from reference TRBV9 and TRBJ1-2, is as follows: DSGVTQTPKHLITATGQRVTLRCSPRSGDLSVYWYQQSLDQGLQFLIQYYNGEERAKGNILERFSAQQFPDLHSELNLSSLELGDSALYFCASSTPGRYGYTFGSGTRLTVV.

The sample holds many counts of this clonotype. The genes are TRBV7-8 and TRBJ1-4, with D possibly matching TRBD1 (5 bases). Germline CDR1 reads SGHVS; CDR2 reads FQNEAQ. V was pared by 5 bases and J by 10 bases, with 23 bases between. The CDR3 is made up of 16 amino acids. Here the CDR3 reads CASSPRQSLVEGKLFF. In DNA, the CDR3 is TGTGCCAGCAGCCCCAGACAGAGTCTGGTTGAAGGAAAACTGTTTTTT.

The chain joins TRBV20-1 to TRBJ2-5; D tentatively fits TRBD1 or TRBD2 (6 bases each). The V end lost 3 bases, the J end lost 5 bases, and 25 bases lay between the germline ends. CDR1 is DFQATT and CDR2 is SNEGSKA in the germline V gene (reference sequence). The CDR3 is 17 amino acids. For the CDR3, the DNA is TGCAGTGCTAGTCGGGGGCAGGACCGGACTCTCAGGGAGACCCAGTACTTC. This codes for CSASRGQDRTLRETQYF.

This clonotype was detected only a few times. This rearrangement joins TRBV4-3 to TRBJ2-1; D unclear. Germline assignment: CDR1 LGHNA and CDR2 YSLEER. CDR3 length equals 16 residues. V was pared by 2 bases and J by 0 bases, with 11 bases between. CDR3 loop: CASSQQVESSYNEQFF. Written as DNA, the CDR3 is TGCGCCAGCAGCCAACAGGTAGAGAGCTCCTACAATGAGCAGTTCTTC.

This clonotype was observed at least ten times. The chain employs TRBV19 and TRBJ2-1; D gene ambiguous. Trimming shortened V by 1 base and J by 3 bases, and 10 bases separated the two germline ends. The CDR3 spans 15 residues. The germline gives CDR1 LNHDA, CDR2 SQIVND (reference sequence). This CDR3 is CASSIVASLYNEQFF. The DNA of the CDR3 is TGTGCCAGTAGTATAGTCGCTAGTCTCTACAATGAGCAGTTCTTC.

This clonotype has ten or more counts. This chain links TRBV5-1 with TRBJ1-4; a possible D gene is TRBD1 (5 bases). V gave up 4 bases and J gave up 6 bases, with 13 bases separating them. Germline V gives CDR1 SGHRS, CDR2 YFSETQ. The CDR3 consists of 14 residues. CDR3 nucleotide sequence: TGCGCCAGCAGCCTGGGGGTGCCCGATGAAAAACTGTTTTTT. Amino acids: CASSLGVPDEKLFF. The full variable domain, rest sourced from reference TRBV5-1 and TRBJ1-4, is KAGVTQTPRYLIKTRGQQVTLSCSPISGHRSVSWYQQTPGQGLQFLFEYFSETQRNKGNFPGRFSGRQFSNSRSEMNVSTLELGDSALYLCASSLGVPDEKLFFGSGTQLSVL.

This clonotype was detected many times. V gene TRBV12-3 or TRBV12-4 combines with J gene TRBJ2-2; 10 bases fit TRBD2. The CDR3 loop spans 13 amino acids. J was trimmed by 7 bases and V by 9 bases; bases with no gene match: 5. CDR3 amino acids: CASASGRGGELFF. The CDR3 DNA follows: TGTGCCAGTGCTAGCGGGAGAGGCGGGGAGCTGTTTTTT.

The genes are TRBV9 and TRBJ2-3, with 13 bases aligning to TRBD2. CDR1 is SGDLS and CDR2 is YYNGEE in the germline V gene. The V segment lost 0 bases and the J segment 1 base; nucleotides outside the gene matches: 2. The CDR3 is 17 residues long. CDR3 nucleotide sequence: TGTGCCAGCAGCGTAGAGGGGACTAGCGGGGGCACAGATACGCAGTATTTT. This sequence encodes CASSVEGTSGGTDTQYF.

This chain connects TRBV30 to TRBJ1-1; D call uncertain. This CDR3 contains 13 residues. The germline V gene encodes CDR1 GTSNPN and CDR2 SVGIG (reference sequence). V shed 5 bases and J shed 0 bases, with 10 bases lying between them. The CDR3 nucleotides are TGTGCCTGGGACAAAAGCATGAACACTGAAGCTTTCTTT. It codes for CAWDKSMNTEAFF. Variable domain in full (rest from reference TRBV30 and TRBJ1-1): SQTIHQWPATLVQPVGSPLSLECTVEGTSNPNLYWYRQAAGRGLQLLFYSVGIGQISSEVPQNLSASRPQDRQFILSSKKLLLSDSGFYLCAWDKSMNTEAFFGQGTRLTVV.

This clonotype was seen repeatedly, ten times or more. One end of the junction varies from germline; a read error may be responsible. The V and J genes are TRBV6-2 or TRBV6-3 and TRBJ1-1; 10 positions agree with TRBD1. The CDR3 totals 13 residues. Germline CDR1 MNHEY, CDR2 SVGEGT. CDR3 in DNA: TGTGCCAGCAGCGAAACGACAGGGGGCGTACGTCTCTTT. As protein: CASSETTGGVRLF.

This rearrangement joins TRBV5-1 to TRBJ2-1; TRBD2 is a possible D gene (6 bases). This CDR3 is 15 amino acids long. Trimming cost V 4 bases and J 8 bases, with 19 bases left between them. Per germline, CDR1 SGHRS and CDR2 YFSETQ. CDR3: CASSVVADPGDEQFF. DNA for the CDR3: TGCGCCAGCAGCGTGGTAGCGGACCCTGGGGATGAGCAGTTCTTC.

As regards this clonotype: An end of the junction differs from the germline gene, which may be a read error. This sequence joins TRBV5-1 and TRBJ2-2; 8 bases fit TRBD1. CDR3 length: 15 amino acids. Looked up from germline, CDR1 is SGHRS and CDR2 is YFSETQ. The CDR3 region is CASRDDRGGTGELFF. The CDR3 DNA reads TGTGCCAGCAGGGACGACAGGGGAGGCACCGGGGAGCTGTTTTTT.

This clonotype has at least ten counts. The chain couples TRBV2 to TRBJ1-4; no clear D gene. The CDR3 extends over 15 amino acids. V dropped 1 base and J dropped 4 bases, with 10 bases sitting between them. Germline CDR1 reads SNHLY; CDR2 reads FYNNEI. CDR3: CASSEESILNEKLFF. The CDR3 nucleotides are TGTGCCAGCAGTGAAGAGTCGATCCTTAATGAAAAACTGTTTTTT.

This rearrangement joins TRBV7-2 to TRBJ2-1; D may correspond to TRBD1 or TRBD2 (5 bases each). The V gene's germline CDR1 is SGHTA and CDR2 FQGNSA. V was shortened by 5 bases and J by 0 bases, with 20 bases between the two germline ends. The CDR3 has 18 residues. CDR3 DNA sequence: TGTGCCAGCAGCCCATGGCCGAGGGGTTCAAGCTCCTACAATGAGCAGTTCTTC. This sequence encodes CASSPWPRGSSSYNEQFF.

The table lists this clonotype with many counts. Given a much more abundant clone one base away, this may be a read error. The chain couples TRBV13 to TRBJ2-6; D gene unclear. V was cut by 5 bases and J by 0 bases, with 2 bases left in between. The CDR3 is 13 residues long. Germline-derived CDR1 and CDR2 are PRHDT and FYEKMQ (reference sequence). As DNA, the CDR3 is TGTGCCAGCAGCCACTCTGGGGCCAACGTCCTGACTTTC. It is translated as CASSHSGANVLTF.

This clonotype was picked up many times. The chain is built from TRBV12-3 or TRBV12-4 and TRBJ2-1; D possibly corresponds to TRBD1 (6 bases). The CDR3 totals 15 residues. Trimming shortened V by 5 bases and J by 0 bases, and 11 bases separated the two germline ends. The chain's CDR3 is CASSLQGISYNEQFF. CDR3 DNA: TGTGCCAGCAGTCTACAGGGTATCTCCTACAATGAGCAGTTCTTC.

This clonotype was found many times. The rearrangement uses TRBV28 and TRBJ2-7, with D possibly TRBD1 on 6 matching bases. CDR3 length: 15 amino acids. V shed 2 bases and J shed 7 bases, with 18 bases lying between them. Looked up from germline, CDR1 is MDHEN and CDR2 is SYDVKM. The CDR3 DNA follows: TGTGCCAGCAGTTTAGGGGGACACCCGCCTAGGGAGCAGTACTTC. It encodes CASSLGGHPPREQYF.

This clonotype was found many times. This rearrangement joins TRBV18 to TRBJ2-3, with D perhaps matching TRBD2 (5 bases). Trimming removed 3 bases from V and 1 base from J, with 14 bases in between. The CDR3 is 16 amino acids. Germline loops: CDR1 KGHSH, CDR2 LQKENI. The CDR3 loop reads CASSPPAGPRTDTQYF. Written as DNA, the CDR3 is TGTGCCAGCTCACCGCCCGCGGGCCCCCGCACAGATACGCAGTATTTT.

This clonotype appeared many times. V gene TRBV6-1 combines with J gene TRBJ1-1, with TRBD1 matching 10 bases. In germline, CDR1 is MNHNS, CDR2 SASEGT. V was pared by 7 bases and J by 2 bases, with 4 bases of the junction left unmatched. The length of the CDR3 is 14 residues. Here the CDR3 reads CASTRDRGNTEAFF. CDR3 nucleotide sequence: TGTGCCAGCACCCGGGACAGGGGAAACACTGAAGCTTTCTTT.

This clonotype occurred many times. The chain links TRBV5-5 to TRBJ2-2; 13 bases fit TRBD2. V gave up 4 bases and J gave up 3 bases; unmatched junction bases: 6. The germline V gene encodes CDR1 SGHKS and CDR2 YYEKEE (reference sequence). CDR3 size: 17 residues. This chain's CDR3 is CASSLLAGGPYTGELFF. As DNA, the CDR3 is TGTGCCAGCAGCCTACTAGCGGGAGGGCCGTACACCGGGGAGCTGTTTTTT.

This clonotype has just a few counts. This may come from a read error, since a much larger clone is one base off. The gene calls are TRBV6-2 or TRBV6-3 and TRBJ2-2, with D unresolved. Germline CDR1 is MNHEY and CDR2 is SVGEGT. The CDR3 is made up of 14 amino acids. V lost 6 bases, J lost 4 bases, and 12 bases lay in between. This CDR3 is CASSSYNGTGELFF. CDR3 sequence (DNA): TGTGCCAGCAGCTCCTACAACGGCACCGGGGAGCTGTTTTTT.

This clonotype was observed at least ten times. V is TRBV29-1 and J is TRBJ2-5; D call uncertain. V lost 4 bases to trimming and J lost 0 bases, with 9 bases between them. This CDR3 comprises 13 residues. CDR1 and CDR2 from the germline V gene are SQVTM and ANQGSEA. DNA of the CDR3: TGCAGCGTTGCCCTTTCGAACCAAGAGACCCAGTACTTC. It encodes CSVALSNQETQYF.